This TCR beta chain is drawn from a study of CD4 T cells in relation to SARS-CoV-2 and coronaviruses. Germline V CDR1 and CDR2: LGHNA, YSLEER. J was trimmed by 3 bases and V by 1 base; bases with no gene match: 11. This CDR3 comprises 17 residues. A word on this clone: Its antigen is unknown.

CD4+ T cells from unexposed donors were obtained before the COVID-19 pandemic (2011-2018). After about ten days of culture, CD4+ T cells were isolated. As cell numbers allowed, unexposed-donor CD4+ T cells faced SARS-CoV-2 S/N and four cold-coronavirus spikes. Profiling relied on immunoSEQ multiplex PCR, and the TCRdb table lists in-frame clones only, not all of them. The sample shows about 11,000 clones, more than 65% of them seen only once. The TCR sequence derives from a human donor in good health. Sequencing was carried out using CD4+ T cells from PBMCs, cultured in vitro. This sequence joins TRBV4-3 and TRBJ2-7; 8 bases agree with TRBD1. CDR3 DNA: TGCGCCAGCAGCCAAGCAGGGGCCGGGACAGGAGTCTACGAGCAGTACTTC. This translates into CASSQAGAGTGVYEQYF.